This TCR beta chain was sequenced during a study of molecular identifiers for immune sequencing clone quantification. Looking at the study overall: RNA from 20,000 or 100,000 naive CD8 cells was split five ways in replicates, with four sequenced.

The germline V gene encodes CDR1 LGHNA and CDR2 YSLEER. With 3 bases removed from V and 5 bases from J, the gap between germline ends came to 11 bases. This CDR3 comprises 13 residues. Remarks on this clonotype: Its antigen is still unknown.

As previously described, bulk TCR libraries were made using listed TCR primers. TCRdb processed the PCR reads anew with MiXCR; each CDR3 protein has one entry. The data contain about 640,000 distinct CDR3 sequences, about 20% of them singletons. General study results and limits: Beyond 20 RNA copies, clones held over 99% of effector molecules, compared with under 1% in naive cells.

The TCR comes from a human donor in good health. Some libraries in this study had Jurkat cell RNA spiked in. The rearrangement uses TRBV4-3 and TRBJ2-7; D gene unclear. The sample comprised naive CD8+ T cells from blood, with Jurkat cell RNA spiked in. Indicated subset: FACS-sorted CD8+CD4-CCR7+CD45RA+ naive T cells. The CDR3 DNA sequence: TGCGCCAGCAGCCAGCAGGTGGCCAACGAGCAGTACTTC. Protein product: CASSQQVANEQYF.